The source of this T cell receptor (beta chain) is a study of T cells after yellow fever vaccination. TCRdb called the 5' RACE reads again in MiXCR, with one record for every CDR3 protein. The data contain hundreds of thousands of distinct CDR3 sequences, 6.2% of them singletons. This clonotype was found many times. The source was PBMCs, collected 5 days after the yellow fever booster vaccination. This receptor was obtained from a man in his thirties or forties who received the YFV17D yellow fever vaccine.

CDR3 nucleotides: TGTGCCAGCAGTTCACGTATTATTACTGAAGCTTTCTTT. Translating it yields CASSSRIITEAFF. V gene TRBV12-3 or TRBV12-4 combines with J gene TRBJ1-1; D gene ambiguous. The CDR3 has 13 amino acids. Trimming pared 4 bases from V and 5 bases from J, leaving 11 bases between.